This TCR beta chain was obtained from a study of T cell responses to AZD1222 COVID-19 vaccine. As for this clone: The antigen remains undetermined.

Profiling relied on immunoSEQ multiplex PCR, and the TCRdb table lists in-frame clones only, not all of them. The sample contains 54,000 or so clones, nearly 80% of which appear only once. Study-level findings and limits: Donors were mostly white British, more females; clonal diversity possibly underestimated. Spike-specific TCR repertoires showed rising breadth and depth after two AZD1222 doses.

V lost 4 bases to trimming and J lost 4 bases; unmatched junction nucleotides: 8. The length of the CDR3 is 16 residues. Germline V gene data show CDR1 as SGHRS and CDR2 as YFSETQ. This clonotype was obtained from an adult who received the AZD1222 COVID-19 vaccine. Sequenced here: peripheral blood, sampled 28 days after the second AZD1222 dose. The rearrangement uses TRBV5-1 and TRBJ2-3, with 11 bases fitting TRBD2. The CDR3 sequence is CASSLSGRADADTQYF. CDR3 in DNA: TGCGCCAGCAGCCTTAGCGGGAGGGCCGATGCAGATACGCAGTATTTT. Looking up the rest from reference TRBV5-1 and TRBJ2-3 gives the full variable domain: KAGVTQTPRYLIKTRGQQVTLSCSPISGHRSVSWYQQTPGQGLQFLFEYFSETQRNKGNFPGRFSGRQFSNSRSEMNVSTLELGDSALYLCASSLSGRADADTQYFGPGTRLTVL.